Sequencing of this TCR beta chain was carried out in a study of T cell responses to AZD1222 COVID-19 vaccine. In the case of this clone: The antigen is undetermined. Other DNA sequences in the sample encode the same CDR3.

Using immunoSEQ multiplex PCR, the repertoire was profiled, and TCRdb retains in-frame clones only, with some absent. The data contain about 88,000 clones, around nine tenths of them singletons. Findings and limits, study-wide: Most donors were white British, females outnumbered males, and clonal diversity was possibly underestimated. Within unmutated variant regions lay the reported targets of nearly half of spike-specific TCRs. It was only 6 or 7 AZD1222 recipients who were seropositive at baseline. Spike-wide coverage was observed for vaccine-associated CD4 TCRs, with dominant responses at 160-218 and 743-854.

The CDR3 runs 14 residues. CDR1 and CDR2 (germline): MNHEY, SVGAGI. After removal of 6 bases from V and 2 bases from J, the junction contained 4 bases not matched to a gene. The sequences come from peripheral blood, collected on day 0 of MenACWY control vaccination. The TCR comes from an adult in good health. The chain carries TRBV6-5 and TRBJ1-5, with 7 bases lining up with TRBD1. This CDR3 is CASSRQGGNQPQHF. The CDR3 DNA sequence: TGTGCCAGCAGCCGACAGGGAGGCAATCAGCCCCAGCATTTT.